This T cell receptor beta chain was sequenced for a study of blood T cell repertoires in COVID-19. This table comes from immunoSEQ multiplex PCR, and its TCRdb copy is limited to in-frame clones, with some not included. The sample gives about 240,000 clones, more than 75% of which show up once; more than 6.5% is in the top ten. CDR3 size: 13 residues. V lost 4 bases, J lost 3 bases, and 10 bases lay in between. Germline-derived CDR1 and CDR2 are LNHDA and SQIVND (reference sequence). This TCR came from a woman aged 70-85 years with active or convalescent COVID-19. The chain employs TRBV19 and TRBJ2-7, with a weak D call TRBD1 (5 bases). Sequencing input: peripheral blood. DNA for the CDR3: TGTGCCAGTAGTACCGCAAGGGGCTACGAGCAGTACTTC. This codes for CASSTARGYEQYF.